A single sample is the source of the 18 T cell receptor beta chains below, sequenced in a study of T cell responses to AZD1222 COVID-19 vaccine. The protocol was immunoSEQ multiplex PCR, while the TCRdb copy is restricted to in-frame clones and leaves out a portion. The repertoire has 180,000 or so clones, approximately 93% of them found once; the top ten carry around 1%. The sample in question was peripheral blood, obtained 28 days after the second AZD1222 dose. The receptors come from an adult who received the AZD1222 COVID-19 vaccine.

V usage is TRBV4-1 and J usage is TRBJ2-7; 12 nucleotides agree with TRBD2. This CDR3 comprises 16 residues. V trimming: 3 bases; J trimming: 1 base; junction bases outside the gene matches: 4. Germline V gives CDR1 MGHRA, CDR2 YSYEKL. CDR3 sequence reads: CASSHPTSGGSYEQYF. As DNA, the CDR3 is TGCGCCAGCAGCCACCCCACTAGCGGGGGGTCCTACGAGCAGTACTTC.

The V call is TRBV9, the J call TRBJ1-3; D is uncertain. There are 15 residues in the CDR3. The germline V gene encodes CDR1 SGDLS and CDR2 YYNGEE. V gave up 4 bases and J gave up 0 bases, with 11 bases separating them. The DNA of the CDR3 is TGTGCCAGCAGCTCATGGGCCTTCTCTGGAAACACCATATATTTT. It yields the protein CASSSWAFSGNTIYF.

CDR3 sequence: CASSWGGISGNTIYF. The CDR3 DNA sequence: TGTGCCAGCAGTTGGGGGGGGATCTCTGGAAACACCATATATTTT. This chain links TRBV6-5 with TRBJ1-3; tentatively, D is TRBD1 (5 bases). In germline, CDR1 is MNHEY, CDR2 SVGAGI. V lost 4 bases and J lost 0, with 10 bases in between. This CDR3 has 15 amino acids.

The gene calls are TRBV19 and TRBJ2-5; D ambiguous. CDR1 and CDR2 from the germline V gene are LNHDA and SQIVND (reference sequence). V was shortened by 1 base and J by 7 bases, with 13 bases between the two germline ends. This CDR3 is 14 amino acids long. CDR3 region: CASSIGPTPGTQYF. The CDR3 DNA sequence: TGTGCCAGTAGTATAGGTCCGACCCCCGGGACCCAGTACTTC.

The chain links TRBV6-1 to TRBJ1-5; no clear D gene. The CDR3 loop spans 17 amino acids. V was clipped by 3 bases and J by 4 bases, with 19 bases between them. The germline V gene encodes CDR1 MNHNS and CDR2 SASEGT. The CDR3 reads CASSDLFIRKSNQPQHF. For the CDR3, the DNA is TGTGCCAGCAGTGATCTTTTTATTAGGAAAAGTAATCAGCCCCAGCATTTT.

The gene calls are TRBV6-5 and TRBJ1-2; D may be TRBD1 (5 bases). Trimming pared 6 bases from V and 2 bases from J, leaving 16 bases between. The CDR3 covers 15 residues. Per the germline V gene, CDR1 is MNHEY and CDR2 is SVGAGI. The CDR3 DNA sequence: TGTGCCAGCAGAAAACCCCCCCAGGGAAACTATGGCTACACCTTC. Residues: CASRKPPQGNYGYTF.

V is TRBV7-2 and J is TRBJ1-4, with TRBD1 matching 10 bases. The CDR3 contains 14 residues. The V gene's germline CDR1 is SGHTA and CDR2 FQGNSA. The V segment lost 3 bases and the J segment 6 bases; nucleotides outside the gene matches: 1. DNA of the CDR3: TGTGCCAGCAGCTTTGACAGGGGGCATGAAAAACTGTTTTTT. Amino acids: CASSFDRGHEKLFF.

This clone was counted a single time. The genes are TRBV19 and TRBJ1-1; D not resolved. CDR1 is LNHDA and CDR2 is SQIVND in the germline V gene (reference sequence). CDR3 size: 15 residues. Trimming cost V 2 bases and J 4 bases, with 14 bases left between them. CDR3 residues: CASSINGRLFTEAFF. DNA of the CDR3: TGTGCCAGTAGTATAAACGGGCGCCTCTTCACTGAAGCTTTCTTT. Combining the CDR3 with reference TRBV19 and TRBJ1-1 gives the whole variable domain DGGITQSPKYLFRKEGQNVTLSCEQNLNHDAMYWYRQDPGQGLRLIYYSQIVNDFQKGDIAEGYSVSREKKESFPLTVTSAQKNPTAFYLCASSINGRLFTEAFFGQGTRLTVV.

The CDR3 loop is CASSYRRVPGHQPQHF. CDR3 in DNA: TGTGCCAGCAGCTACCGACGAGTCCCAGGGCATCAGCCCCAGCATTTT. The chain employs TRBV5-6 and TRBJ1-5; D is perhaps TRBD1 (5 bases). Germline-derived CDR1 and CDR2 are SGHDT and YYEEEE. The CDR3 totals 16 residues. V lost 3 bases, J lost 5 bases, and 18 bases lay in between. The full variable domain, completed using reference TRBV5-6 and TRBJ1-5, is DAGVTQSPTHLIKTRGQQVTLRCSPKSGHDTVSWYQQALGQGPQFIFQYYEEEERQRGNFPDRFSGHQFPNYSSELNVNALLLGDSALYLCASSYRRVPGHQPQHFGDGTRLSIL.

The chain combines TRBV19 with TRBJ1-2; 9 nucleotides agree with TRBD1. The CDR3 is made up of 15 amino acids. The V gene's germline CDR1 is LNHDA and CDR2 SQIVND (reference sequence). V lost 5 bases to trimming and J lost 4 bases; unmatched junction nucleotides: 8. CDR3 region: CASSLNLGQGYGYTF. The CDR3 region has the DNA TGTGCCAGTAGTCTAAATCTGGGACAGGGCTATGGCTACACCTTC. Complete variable domain (other parts from reference TRBV19 and TRBJ1-2): DGGITQSPKYLFRKEGQNVTLSCEQNLNHDAMYWYRQDPGQGLRLIYYSQIVNDFQKGDIAEGYSVSREKKESFPLTVTSAQKNPTAFYLCASSLNLGQGYGYTFGSGTRLTVV.

The V gene is TRBV28, the J gene TRBJ1-2, with no clear D. Per germline, CDR1 MDHEN and CDR2 SYDVKM. The CDR3 sequence is 18 residues long. Deletions cut 1 base from V and 2 bases from J, with 20 bases between. The CDR3 nucleotides are TGTGCCAGCAGTTTATCAAACGTGGCAATCGGCCCAAACTATGGCTACACCTTC. Translating gives CASSLSNVAIGPNYGYTF.

This clone was seen a handful of times. V usage is TRBV19 and J usage is TRBJ1-2; TRBD1 aligns across 7 bases. From germline, CDR1 is LNHDA and CDR2 SQIVND (reference sequence). CDR3 size: 17 residues. The J segment lost 4 bases and the V segment lost 6 bases, leaving 17 bases of the junction unmatched. CDR3 sequence: CASRIRQGSQRGYGYTF. CDR3 sequence (DNA): TGTGCCAGTAGGATCCGACAGGGAAGCCAGAGGGGCTATGGCTACACCTTC.

The gene calls are TRBV6-4 and TRBJ2-2, with 7 bases fitting TRBD1. Germline lookup yields CDR1 MRHNA and CDR2 SNTAGT. The CDR3 runs 14 residues. The trim removed 2 bases at V and 3 bases at J, leaving 0 bases unmatched. The CDR3 region has the DNA TGTGCCAGCAGTGACGACAGGGACACCGGGGAGCTGTTTTTT. Protein sequence: CASSDDRDTGELFF.

The rearrangement uses TRBV3-1 (or the pseudogene TRBV3-2) and TRBJ1-6; D unclear. The CDR3 covers 15 residues. Germline V gene lookup returns CDR1 LGHDT and CDR2 YNNKEL (reference sequence). Between the trimmed V and J ends, which lost 1 base and 4 bases, there was a span of 8 bases. The CDR3 DNA sequence: TGTGCCAGCAGCCAAGTCTCCCATTATAATTCACCCCTCCACTTT. Protein sequence: CASSQVSHYNSPLHF.

The J gene is TRBJ1-4, the V gene TRBV4-1; D unresolved. The CDR3 length is 14 residues. The V gene's germline CDR1 is MGHRA and CDR2 YSYEKL. V was trimmed by 0 bases and J by 7 bases, leaving 9 bases between them. Written as DNA, the CDR3 is TGCGCCAGCAGCCAAGAGCGGGCAGGTGAAAAACTGTTTTTT. Encoded protein: CASSQERAGEKLFF.

This clone was observed once. The genes are TRBV29-1 and TRBJ1-2; D uncertain. V was trimmed by 3 bases and J by 2 bases, leaving 7 bases between them. This CDR3 is built from 12 residues. From germline, CDR1 is SQVTM and CDR2 ANQGSEA. CDR3 sequence reads: CSVEVQNYGYTF. DNA of the CDR3: TGCAGCGTTGAGGTTCAGAACTATGGCTACACCTTC.

This chain links TRBV20-1 with TRBJ2-4, with TRBD2 as a possible D gene (6 bases). The germline V gene encodes CDR1 DFQATT and CDR2 SNEGSKA (reference sequence). The V and J ends lost 3 bases and 1 base respectively, with 13 bases between them. This CDR3 has 15 residues. As DNA, the CDR3 is TGCAGTGCTAGTTCACCAGGGAGGGCCAAAAACATTCAGTACTTC. Protein sequence: CSASSPGRAKNIQYF.

The V and J genes are TRBV10-3 and TRBJ1-6; weak D call: TRBD1 (5 bases). Trimming removed 8 bases at V and 4 bases at J, with 9 bases between. There are 13 residues in the CDR3. Per germline, CDR1 ENHRY and CDR2 SYGVKD. CDR3 in DNA: TGTGCCATCGGGGGACGGTATAATTCACCCCTCCACTTT. It specifies CAIGGRYNSPLHF.